This paragraph reports one T cell receptor (beta chain). Antigen: not known. This entry is derived from a study of radiation and T cells in renal cell carcinoma. Study background: Nephrectomy followed 15 Gy stereotactic body radiation by 4 weeks. Study-level points and caveats: In blood, top tumor clones expanded by 2 weeks, shrinking by 4.

The repertoire was sequenced with immunoSEQ multiplex PCR; TCRdb's copy has only in-frame clones and lacks some. The sample yields about 88,000 clones, around nine tenths seen once. Deletions cut 4 bases from V and 4 bases from J, with 13 bases between. Per germline, CDR1 SEHNR and CDR2 FQNEAQ (reference sequence). There are 15 residues in the CDR3. Time point given: baseline pretreatment blood. Treatment denoted: 15 Gy SBRT to primary tumor, nephrectomy 4 weeks later. Blood was sampled at baseline, 2 weeks and 4 weeks after SBRT. The patient's renal cell carcinoma had clear cell pathology. The V gene is TRBV7-9, the J gene TRBJ1-4; D not certain. This sequence was found in a man aged 45 to 65 with renal cell carcinoma. This material consisted of blood, taken from a patient whose treatment included radiotherapy and nephrectomy. The CDR3 nucleotides read TGTGCCAGCAGCTCCAGACAAATTTTTAATGAAAAACTGTTTTTT. It is translated as CASSSRQIFNEKLFF.